The present TCR beta chain was sequenced within a study of T cells in Graves' hyperthyroidism and ophthalmopathy. The germline V and J ends were trimmed by 5 bases and 7 bases, with 14 bases remaining between them. Germline CDR1 LNHDA, CDR2 SQIVND (reference sequence). This CDR3 has 13 amino acids. Amplified regions were TCR beta CDR3 sequences from RNA transcripts. First-round RT-PCR of the TCR CDR3 relied on the HTBI primer set. TCRdb called the multiplex PCR reads again in MiXCR, with one record for every CDR3 protein. Of over 700,000 distinct CDR3 sequences listed, around 19% are singletons. The chain links TRBV19 to TRBJ1-2; possibly TRBD1 for D (5 bases). The sample comprised blood. This TCR came from a woman between 45 and 65 years old with Graves' hyperthyroidism that later progressed to Graves' ophthalmopathy. In nucleotides, the CDR3 is TGTGCCAGTAGTGCCCATGGGGGGTCTGGCTACACCTTC. Translation: CASSAHGGSGYTF.